This T cell receptor beta chain came from a study of beta chain features in type 1 diabetes. Via CD45RO/CCR7/CD25/CD127/CD95/CD27, cells of the CD4+ naive, central memory, regulatory and stem cell-like memory subsets were sorted. This clone was counted a few times. Every bit of the isolated RNA underwent reverse transcription, so sequencing read expressed TCRB transcripts. Naive, central memory and regulatory T cell samples yielded around 3.9 million reads on average. Sequencing was performed with immunoSEQ multiplex PCR; in TCRdb, only in-frame clones are kept and a portion is missing. This table has 430,000 or so clones, about an eighth appearing once. The CDR3 runs 16 residues. Trimming cost V 0 bases and J 2 bases, with 11 bases left between them. CDR1 and CDR2 (germline): MGHRA, YSYEKL.

This TCR came from a woman between 18 and 30 years old in good health. Sequences were obtained from naive CD4+ T cells from blood. The chain links TRBV4-1 to TRBJ2-1; perhaps D is TRBD1 or TRBD2 (6 bases each). The DNA of the CDR3 is TGCGCCAGCAGCCAAGAAAGAGGGGGGACCTACAATGAGCAGTTCTTC. Protein sequence: CASSQERGGTYNEQFF.